Listed here is a single T cell receptor (beta chain). This receptor's antigen is unknown. Within one base of it there is no much larger clone, and no base qualities were kept. This sample was included in a study of T cell responses to AZD1222 COVID-19 vaccine (dated by TCRdb to the early 2020s). Looking at the study overall: TCR sequencing covered fewer than 250 trial participants: around 210 given two doses of AZD1222 and approximately 25 given two doses of MenACWY control vaccine. Enrollment into the trials was organized by age into subgroups of 18-55, 56-69 and 70-plus years, and those subgroups contained about 150, 27 and 61 TCR-sequenced participants, respectively. Results the study describes overall, beyond this receptor: Participants were mostly white British and included more females than males, and it was suggested by the authors that clonal diversity may have been underestimated. Conclusions about previously exposed vaccinees are limited, since just five to seven AZD1222 recipients were seropositive for SARS-CoV-2 at baseline. In the small 56-69-year group, the increase in depth fell short of significance, most likely because of low power. CD4 TCRs associated with the vaccine covered the entire spike protein, and the dominant responses were in regions 160-218 and 743-854. Because no day 14 peak-response samples were available, repertoires were characterized only after the peak T cell response. Nearly half of unique spike-specific TCRs reportedly recognized epitopes outside regions mutated in the B.1.351 and B.1.1.7 variants. After two AZD1222 doses, both the breadth and the depth of spike-specific TCRs were significantly higher than at day 0 and than in MenACWY recipients.

The time point tag for this specimen amounts to: baseline before first vaccination. The meaning of the sample's treatment or condition label: meningococcal conjugate vaccine given as trial control. Vaccinee samples came from UK trials COV001 and COV002, including a single-blind randomized controlled phase 2/3 trial of AZD1222 (ChAdOx1 nCoV-19) in healthy adults. Trial participant PBMC samples were collected at day 0 and day 28 after the second dose for TCRbeta chain sequencing. Inclusive of the bounding cysteine and phenylalanine, the CDR3 is 14 residues long. The kept DNA is CDR3 alone, 42 bases in frame from the first base. V loses 0 bases, J loses 0 bases, and the germline ends lie 8 bases apart. The CDR1 and CDR2 encoded by the germline V gene (reference sequence) are GTSNPN and SVGIG. The CDR3 regions of human TCRbeta chains were subjected to immunosequencing. Per the original workflow: Repertoire TCRs were checked for matches against a reference library of SARS-CoV-2-specific TCRs that had been generated using the MIRA antigen-specificity platform. Breadth meant the fraction of unique TCRs that were SARS-CoV-2-associated, whereas depth meant the fraction of total T cells that were SARS-CoV-2-associated. Using the MIRA data, each spike-specific TCR was assigned both to the spike region to which the TCR was reactive and to a CD4 or CD8 class. Log10-transformed breadth and depth values were compared by one-way ANOVA with Sidak's multiple comparisons tests. TCRdb's version of the immuneACCESS table is confined to in-frame rearrangements and falls short of the full clone set. An unresolved V gene accounts for under half of the shortfall where checked; the remainder is of unknown origin. D and trimming were read from the DNA, whereas the V and J calls and clone size are those reported in that table. This sample is represented by about 200,000 clones; just over 90% of them were singletons. Jointly, the top ten make up around 1% of the sample.

The sequence is built from TRBV30 and TRBJ1-1; the D gene identity is not certain. The starting material was peripheral blood, obtained on day 0 of MenACWY control vaccination. The TCR sequence derives from an adult in good health. The sequenced DNA: TGTGCCTGGAGTGTGGTCAGCATGAACACTGAAGCTTTCTTT. The translation is CAWSVVSMNTEAFF.